The clone carrying this T cell receptor (beta chain) was found a few times. Its antigen remains unidentified. TCRdb used MiXCR to reprocess the reads, holding one entry per CDR3 protein. This table has 250,000 or so distinct CDR3 sequences, over 15% appearing once. Germline lookup yields CDR1 MGHRA and CDR2 YSYEKL. After removal of 3 bases from V and 5 bases from J, the junction contained 15 bases not matched to a gene. This CDR3 has 18 residues. The data were obtained in a study of T cell repertoires in cytomegalovirus infection. Study results and caveats: Ex vivo responses were dominated by HLA-C-restricted CMV-specific TCR beta clonotypes.

The TCR sequence derives from a human donor in good health (CMV status not recorded). Some clones in this sample may be carry-over from other donors' samples. Sequenced sample: CD8+ T cells from PBMCs. The chain joins TRBV4-1 to TRBJ2-1, with TRBD2 identical over 8 bases. CDR3 bases: TGCGCCAGCAGCCAGGTCGGGGGGGCGATGTTCCTTGACAATGAGCAGTTCTTC. It yields the protein CASSQVGGAMFLDNEQFF.